This passage covers 32 T cell receptor beta chains from one sample sequenced in a study of human T cells and chemical hapten exposure. In TCRdb, the 5' RACE reads were re-called with MiXCR into one record per CDR3 protein. The sample has about 81,000 distinct CDR3 sequences, about 8.4% seen once; the top ten hold around 2.3%. Unfractionated whole blood served as the source for total RNA extraction. The receptors shown here come from a male donor in good health.

This clonotype was detected many times. This chain links TRBV29-1 with TRBJ1-1; D gene uncertain. V shed 3 bases and J shed 1 base, with 6 bases lying between them. Germline CDR1 and CDR2: SQVTM and ANQGSEA. This CDR3 region has 12 residues. The CDR3 reads CSVDSKNTEAFF. The CDR3 coding sequence is TGCAGCGTTGATTCAAAGAACACTGAAGCTTTCTTT.

This clonotype was observed many times. V gene TRBV5-1 combines with J gene TRBJ2-1; D is undetermined. V lost 0 bases and J 9 bases, leaving 7 bases between the germline ends. CDR1 is SGHRS and CDR2 is YFSETQ in the germline V gene. CDR3 size: 12 residues. CDR3 nucleotides: TGCGCCAGCAGCTTGGCCGCTGGTGAGCAGTTCTTC. This translates into CASSLAAGEQFF.

The table lists this clonotype with a few counts. CDR3 region: CASSSARGTQYF. The DNA for the CDR3 is TGTGCCAGCAGTTCCGCGAGGGGCACGCAGTATTTT. The rearrangement links TRBV6-2 or TRBV6-3 to TRBJ2-3; possibly TRBD1 or TRBD2 for D (5 bases each). This CDR3 spans 12 amino acids. CDR1 is MNHEY and CDR2 is SVGEGT in the germline V gene. Deletions cut 4 bases from V and 9 bases from J, with 11 bases between.

The sample holds a few counts of this clonotype. The rearrangement joins TRBV29-1 to TRBJ1-1; 9 nucleotides align to TRBD1. The length of the CDR3 is 13 residues. Germline trimming cut 3 bases from V and 5 bases from J; bases unmatched to any gene: 4. Germline loops: CDR1 SQVTM, CDR2 ANQGSEA. The CDR3: CSVEGTGRTEAFF. The CDR3 region has the DNA TGCAGCGTTGAGGGGACAGGGCGGACTGAAGCTTTCTTT.

This clonotype showed up just a few times. V and J are TRBV6-5 and TRBJ2-5, with TRBD2 identical over 8 bases. The CDR3 contains 16 residues. In germline, CDR1 is MNHEY, CDR2 SVGAGI. Trimming took 2 bases from V and 5 from J; bases not matched to a gene: 10. CDR3 coding DNA: TGTGCCAGCAGTTACCTCCGGGGGGGTTCGATGGAGACCCAGTACTTC. Encoded protein: CASSYLRGGSMETQYF.

In DNA form, the CDR3 reads TGCAGTGTCTTTGAGGACTGGTCTTACGAGCAGTACTTC. Encoded protein: CSVFEDWSYEQYF. The chain links TRBV20-1 to TRBJ2-7, with D maybe TRBD2 (5 bases). V was pared by 7 bases and J by 4 bases, with 17 bases between. The CDR3 loop spans 13 amino acids. Looked up from germline, CDR1 is DFQATT and CDR2 is SNEGSKA (reference sequence).

The V gene is TRBV6-6, the J gene TRBJ1-1, with D unresolved. Per germline, CDR1 MNHNY and CDR2 SVGAGI (reference sequence). The germline V and J ends were trimmed by 7 bases and 8 bases, with 11 bases remaining between them. The CDR3 has 11 amino acids. CDR3 DNA sequence: TGTGCCAGCATAAAAGAATACGAAGCTTTCTTT. This sequence encodes CASIKEYEAFF.

This clonotype was detected ten times or more. This chain uses TRBV27 with TRBJ2-3; weak D call: TRBD2 (6 bases). There are 14 residues in the CDR3. Trimming cost V 5 bases and J 0 bases, with 9 bases left between them. Germline V gene lookup returns CDR1 MNHEY and CDR2 SMNVEV (reference sequence). CDR3 coding DNA: TGTGCCAGCAGTAGCGCGGGAAGCACAGATACGCAGTATTTT. This sequence encodes CASSSAGSTDTQYF.

This clonotype was observed a few times. The chain links TRBV6-1 to TRBJ1-2, with a possible D match to TRBD1 (6 bases). The CDR3 runs to 14 residues. Germline V CDR1 and CDR2: MNHNS, SASEGT. With 6 bases removed from V and 4 bases from J, the gap between germline ends came to 15 bases. CDR3 loop: CASSRTAAGYGYTF. The CDR3 nucleotides are TGTGCCAGCAGCAGGACAGCCGCGGGCTATGGCTACACCTTC.

Points on this clonotype: This may stem from a read error, because a much larger clone lies one nucleotide away. The conserved closing phenylalanine or tryptophan is absent in this CDR3, likely reflecting a read error. V and J are TRBV18 and TRBJ2-3; TRBD2 aligns across 10 bases. After removal of 3 bases from V and 0 bases from J, the junction contained 12 bases not matched to a gene. The V gene's germline CDR1 is KGHSH and CDR2 LQKENI. The CDR3 is 19 amino acids. This CDR3 reads CASSPASGSPFSSTDTQYI. In DNA form, the CDR3 reads TGTGCCAGCTCACCGGCTAGCGGGAGCCCCTTCTCTAGCACAGATACGCAGTATATT.

The chain joins TRBV6-5 to TRBJ1-6, with a weak D call TRBD1 (5 bases). V lost 2 bases, J lost 2 bases, and 25 bases lay in between. The CDR3 runs 21 residues. Germline-derived CDR1 and CDR2 are MNHEY and SVGAGI. CDR3 amino acids: CASSYPNQGTSLAPYNSPLHF. The CDR3, as DNA: TGTGCCAGCAGTTACCCGAATCAAGGGACCTCCCTCGCCCCCTATAATTCACCCCTCCACTTT.

There are many counts of this clonotype. This rearrangement joins TRBV14 to TRBJ2-7, with 11 bases aligning to TRBD1. Germline CDR1 SGHDN, CDR2 FVKESK. The CDR3 runs to 16 residues. After removal of 0 bases from V and 4 bases from J, the junction contained 5 bases not matched to a gene. The DNA of the CDR3 is TGTGCCAGCAGCCAAGAAAAGGACAGGGGGCGTTACGAGCAGTACTTC. Translation: CASSQEKDRGRYEQYF.

This clonotype was counted at least ten times. For the CDR3, the DNA is TGTGCCAGCAGTATGAGACAGGGTGGCACAGATACGCAGTATTTT. This translates into CASSMRQGGTDTQYF. The V call is TRBV12-3 or TRBV12-4, the J call TRBJ2-3, with TRBD1 matching 7 bases. The CDR3 spans 15 residues. After removal of 5 bases from V and 1 base from J, the junction contained 6 bases not matched to a gene.

In this sample, this clonotype turned up a few times. The genes are TRBV10-3 and TRBJ2-3; D is uncertain. Per the germline V gene, CDR1 is ENHRY and CDR2 is SYGVKD. The V end was cut by 6 bases, the J end by 0 bases, with 7 bases between. The CDR3 is 13 residues long. CDR3 sequence: CAIRADSTDTQYF. Written as DNA, the CDR3 is TGTGCCATCAGGGCAGACAGCACAGATACGCAGTATTTT.

DNA of the CDR3: TGCAGCGTTTTGGGACTAGCGGTCTACAATGAGCAGTTCTTC. Translated, it gives CSVLGLAVYNEQFF. The chain couples TRBV29-1 to TRBJ2-1; 11 bases agree with TRBD2. Germline V gene sequence: CDR1 SQVTM, CDR2 ANQGSEA. V lost 5 bases to trimming and J lost 3 bases; unmatched junction nucleotides: 3. The CDR3 extends over 14 amino acids.

The rearrangement uses TRBV9 and TRBJ1-2, with TRBD1 matching over 10 bases. The V gene end was trimmed by 4 bases and the J gene end by 7 bases; junction bases not matched to a gene: 13. This CDR3 is built from 16 residues. Germline V gives CDR1 SGDLS, CDR2 YYNGEE. The CDR3 sequence is CASSPRDRGQLIGYTF. In DNA form, the CDR3 reads TGTGCCAGCAGCCCTAGAGACAGGGGGCAACTTATTGGCTACACCTTC.

This clonotype was seen ten or more times. V and J are TRBV18 and TRBJ1-6; D is possibly TRBD1 (6 bases). The V gene's germline CDR1 is KGHSH and CDR2 LQKENI. Trimming cost V 5 bases and J 6 bases, with 17 bases left between them. The CDR3 extends over 16 amino acids. Here the CDR3 reads CASSTRPGGLNSPLHF. In nucleotides, the CDR3 is TGTGCCAGCTCAACGAGACCCGGGGGGCTTAATTCACCCCTCCACTTT. The complete variable domain, with remaining parts taken from reference TRBV18 and TRBJ1-6, reads NAGVMQNPRHLVRRRGQEARLRCSPMKGHSHVYWYRQLPEEGLKFMVYLQKENIIDESGMPKERFSAEFPKEGPSILRIQQVVRGDSAAYFCASSTRPGGLNSPLHFGNGTRLTVT.

This clonotype was recorded many times. CDR3 nucleotide sequence: TGTGCCAGCAGCTTAGGAACAGAAAACATTCAGTACTTC. This codes for CASSLGTENIQYF. V gene TRBV7-9 combines with J gene TRBJ2-4; D unresolved. Germline V gene data show CDR1 as SEHNR and CDR2 as FQNEAQ (reference sequence). The V end lost 1 base, the J end lost 5 bases, and 6 bases lay between the germline ends. The CDR3 is 13 residues long.

This clonotype was seen at least ten times. The gene calls are TRBV29-1 and TRBJ1-1; D unclear. Germline V gene data show CDR1 as SQVTM and CDR2 as ANQGSEA. The CDR3 length is 13 residues. With 4 bases removed from V and 0 bases from J, the gap between germline ends came to 9 bases. CDR3 protein: CSVAGKMNTEAFF. CDR3 in DNA: TGCAGCGTTGCAGGAAAAATGAACACTGAAGCTTTCTTT.

The chain links TRBV7-9 to TRBJ2-2, with 8 bases lining up with TRBD1. The germline gives CDR1 SEHNR, CDR2 FQNEAQ (reference sequence). V lost 5 bases, J lost 6 bases, and 8 bases stayed unmatched. This CDR3 contains 15 residues. CDR3 protein: CASSTRQGRPGELFF. DNA of the CDR3: TGTGCCAGCAGCACGCGACAGGGGCGCCCCGGGGAGCTGTTTTTT. Variable domain in full (rest from reference TRBV7-9 and TRBJ2-2): DTGVSQNPRHKITKRGQNVTFRCDPISEHNRLYWYRQTLGQGPEFLTYFQNEAQLEKSRLLSDRFSAERPKGSFSTLEIQRTEQGDSAMYLCASSTRQGRPGELFFGEGSRLTVL.

This clonotype has more than one count but fewer than ten. This chain links TRBV5-1 with TRBJ2-7, with D unresolved. Germline V gene sequence: CDR1 SGHRS, CDR2 YFSETQ. V shed 2 bases and J shed 4 bases, with 10 bases lying between them. CDR3 size: 13 residues. The CDR3, as DNA: TGCGCCAGCAGCTTAAGCCCCAAGTACGAGCAGTACTTC. The encoded protein is CASSLSPKYEQYF.

This clonotype was counted a few times. This CDR3 is CASSRLQNTEAFF. The DNA for the CDR3 is TGTGCCAGCAGCCGACTTCAGAACACTGAAGCTTTCTTT. The J gene is TRBJ1-1, the V gene TRBV5-4, with unresolved D. Germline lookup yields CDR1 SGHNT and CDR2 YYREEE (reference sequence). The CDR3 covers 13 residues. With 4 bases removed from V and 1 base from J, the gap between germline ends came to 8 bases.

This clonotype was counted many times. The V and J genes are TRBV7-9 and TRBJ2-1; 10 bases are a match to TRBD1. This CDR3 comprises 15 residues. CDR1 and CDR2 from the germline V gene are SEHNR and FQNEAQ (reference sequence). Losses at the gene ends were 5 bases for V and 4 bases for J; bases not matched to a gene: 5. In DNA, the CDR3 is TGTGCCAGCAGCCCGACAGGGGGCACTTACAATGAGCAGTTCTTC. It is translated as CASSPTGGTYNEQFF. The complete variable domain, with remaining parts taken from reference TRBV7-9 and TRBJ2-1, reads DTGVSQNPRHKITKRGQNVTFRCDPISEHNRLYWYRQTLGQGPEFLTYFQNEAQLEKSRLLSDRFSAERPKGSFSTLEIQRTEQGDSAMYLCASSPTGGTYNEQFFGPGTRLTVL.

In regard to this clonotype: A much larger clone sits a single nucleotide away, making a read error possible. The chain recombines TRBV27 with TRBJ2-7; D assignment may be TRBD1 or TRBD2 (5 bases each). The germline CDR1 and CDR2 sequences are MNHEY and SMNVEV (reference sequence). CDR3 length: 14 residues. Trimming shortened V by 4 bases and J by 3 bases, and 13 bases separated the two germline ends. This CDR3 reads CASSSGACIYEQYF. CDR3 bases: TGTGCCAGCAGTTCCGGGGCTTGTATCTACGAGCAGTACTTC.

V usage is TRBV6-6 and J usage is TRBJ2-5; D unclear. The CDR3 covers 15 residues. In germline, CDR1 is MNHNY, CDR2 SVGAGI (reference sequence). V dropped 2 bases and J dropped 0 bases, with 10 bases sitting between them. In nucleotides, the CDR3 is TGTGCCAGCAGTTACGGTGACTGGTACCAAGAGACCCAGTACTTC. This gives the protein CASSYGDWYQETQYF.

A few counts support this clonotype. The rearrangement uses TRBV29-1 and TRBJ2-3; 14 bases agree with TRBD2. The V and J ends lost 4 bases and 5 bases, in that order; junction bases with no gene match: 14. From germline, CDR1 is SQVTM and CDR2 ANQGSEA. CDR3 length: 18 residues. CDR3 sequence: CSVGGLAGDSGRGDTQYF. The CDR3 nucleotides are TGCAGCGTTGGGGGACTAGCGGGAGACTCCGGAAGGGGAGATACGCAGTATTTT.

The chain is built from TRBV12-3 or TRBV12-4 and TRBJ2-3, with 10 bases identical to TRBD2. With V trimmed by 6 bases and J by 5 bases, 8 bases remained unmatched. This CDR3 has 15 residues. The CDR3 spells CASRSTSGAKDTQYF. The CDR3 DNA follows: TGTGCCAGCAGGTCAACTAGCGGGGCGAAAGATACGCAGTATTTT.

The rearrangement joins TRBV6-5 to TRBJ2-2; D not resolved. V lost 5 bases to trimming and J lost 8 bases, with 9 bases between them. The CDR3 loop spans 12 amino acids. CDR1 is MNHEY, CDR2 SVGAGI, per germline. DNA of the CDR3: TGTGCCAGCAGTCCACCCCGTGGGGAGCTGTTTTTT. Amino acids: CASSPPRGELFF.

There are many counts of this clonotype. The rearrangement links TRBV27 to TRBJ2-7, with D possibly matching TRBD2 (5 bases). Per germline, CDR1 MNHEY and CDR2 SMNVEV (reference sequence). Trimming cost V 3 bases and J 1 base, with 7 bases left between them. The CDR3 contains 13 residues. For the CDR3, the DNA is TGTGCCAGCAGTTTTCGGGAATCCTACGAGCAGTACTTC. It codes for CASSFRESYEQYF.

This clonotype was recorded many times. This sequence joins TRBV12-3 or TRBV12-4 and TRBJ2-3; 9 bases agree with TRBD2. Germline trimming cut 6 bases from V and 1 base from J; bases unmatched to any gene: 14. This CDR3 has 18 amino acids. The CDR3 region is CASSHAGAGGPGTDTQYF. CDR3 sequence (DNA): TGTGCCAGCAGCCACGCCGGAGCGGGGGGCCCAGGCACAGATACGCAGTATTTT.

This clonotype has ten or more counts. Compared with germline, one end of the junction differs, possibly owing to a read error. The chain combines TRBV12-5 with TRBJ2-7; 9 nucleotides line up with TRBD1. This CDR3 contains 11 residues. CDR1 and CDR2 (germline): LGHNT, FRNRAP. The CDR3 region has the DNA TGTGCTAGTGGTTCCTCACAGGGGGCTGACTTC. Amino acid sequence: CASGSSQGADF.

The chain is built from TRBV6-2 or TRBV6-3 and TRBJ2-7; D is perhaps TRBD1 or TRBD2 (5 bases each). The CDR3 is 16 amino acids. V was shortened by 0 bases and J by 6 bases, with 18 bases between the two germline ends. Germline V gene lookup returns CDR1 MNHEY and CDR2 SVGEGT. This chain's CDR3 is CASSYSTGGTRSEQYF. The CDR3 DNA reads TGTGCCAGCAGTTACTCGACTGGGGGAACCAGGAGCGAGCAGTACTTC.